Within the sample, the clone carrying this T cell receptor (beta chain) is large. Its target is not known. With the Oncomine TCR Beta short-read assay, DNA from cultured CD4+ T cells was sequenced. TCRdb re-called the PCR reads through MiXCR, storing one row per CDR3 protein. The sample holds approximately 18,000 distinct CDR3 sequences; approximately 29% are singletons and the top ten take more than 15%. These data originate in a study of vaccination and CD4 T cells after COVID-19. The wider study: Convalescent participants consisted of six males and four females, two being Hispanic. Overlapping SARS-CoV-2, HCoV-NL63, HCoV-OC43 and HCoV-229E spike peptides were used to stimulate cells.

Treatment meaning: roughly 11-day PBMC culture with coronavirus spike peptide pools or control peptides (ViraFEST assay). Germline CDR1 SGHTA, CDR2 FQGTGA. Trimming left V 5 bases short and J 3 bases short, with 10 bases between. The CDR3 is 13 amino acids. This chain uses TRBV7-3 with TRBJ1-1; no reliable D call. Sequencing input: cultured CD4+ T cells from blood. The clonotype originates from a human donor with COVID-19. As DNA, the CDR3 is TGTGCCAGCAGCAGAGCAGGATACACTGAAGCTTTCTTT. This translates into CASSRAGYTEAFF.